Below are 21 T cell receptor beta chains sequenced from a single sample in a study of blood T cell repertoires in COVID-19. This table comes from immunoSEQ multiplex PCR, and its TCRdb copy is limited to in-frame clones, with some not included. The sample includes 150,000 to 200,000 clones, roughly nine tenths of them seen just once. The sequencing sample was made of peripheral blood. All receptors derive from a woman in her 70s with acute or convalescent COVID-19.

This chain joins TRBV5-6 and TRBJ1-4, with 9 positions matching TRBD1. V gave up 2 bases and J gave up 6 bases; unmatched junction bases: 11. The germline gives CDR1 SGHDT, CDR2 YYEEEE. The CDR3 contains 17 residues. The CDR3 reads CASSLRRKRTGDEKLFF. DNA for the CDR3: TGTGCCAGCAGCTTACGGAGAAAAAGGACAGGGGATGAAAAACTGTTTTTT.

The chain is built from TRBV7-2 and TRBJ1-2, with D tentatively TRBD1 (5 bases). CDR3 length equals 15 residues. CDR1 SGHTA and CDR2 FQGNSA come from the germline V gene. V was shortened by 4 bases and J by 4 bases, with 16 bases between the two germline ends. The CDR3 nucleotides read TGTGCCAGCAGCTCCGGCGGGGGACGGCTCTATGGCTACACCTTC. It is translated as CASSSGGGRLYGYTF.

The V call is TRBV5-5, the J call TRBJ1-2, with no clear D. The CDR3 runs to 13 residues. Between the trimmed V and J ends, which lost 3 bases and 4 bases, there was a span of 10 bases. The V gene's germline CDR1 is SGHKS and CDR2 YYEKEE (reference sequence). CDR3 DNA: TGTGCCAGCAGCTCCACAGTTTTCTATGGCTACACCTTC. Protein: CASSSTVFYGYTF. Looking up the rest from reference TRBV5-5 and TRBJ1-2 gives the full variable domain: DAGVTQSPTHLIKTRGQQVTLRCSPISGHKSVSWYQQVLGQGPQFIFQYYEKEERGRGNFPDRFSARQFPNYSSELNVNALLLGDSALYLCASSSTVFYGYTFGSGTRLTVV.

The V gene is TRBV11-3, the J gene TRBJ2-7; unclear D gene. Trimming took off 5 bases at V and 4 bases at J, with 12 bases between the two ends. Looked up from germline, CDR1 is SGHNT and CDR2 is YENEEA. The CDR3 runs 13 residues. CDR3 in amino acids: CASSTPPAYEQYF. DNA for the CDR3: TGTGCCAGCAGCACGCCCCCAGCGTACGAGCAGTACTTC.

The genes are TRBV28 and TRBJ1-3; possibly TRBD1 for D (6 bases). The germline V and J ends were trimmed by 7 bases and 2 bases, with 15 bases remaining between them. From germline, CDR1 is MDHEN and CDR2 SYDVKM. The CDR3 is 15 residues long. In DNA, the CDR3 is TGTGCCAGCAAACAGGGTGGAAATGCTGGAAACACCATATATTTT. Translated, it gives CASKQGGNAGNTIYF.

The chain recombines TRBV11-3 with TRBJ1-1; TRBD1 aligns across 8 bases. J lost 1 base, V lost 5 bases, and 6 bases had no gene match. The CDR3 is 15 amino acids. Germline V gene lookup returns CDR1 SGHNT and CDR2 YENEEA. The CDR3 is CASSTGQVRNTEAFF. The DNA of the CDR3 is TGTGCCAGCAGCACGGGACAGGTGAGGAACACTGAAGCTTTCTTT.

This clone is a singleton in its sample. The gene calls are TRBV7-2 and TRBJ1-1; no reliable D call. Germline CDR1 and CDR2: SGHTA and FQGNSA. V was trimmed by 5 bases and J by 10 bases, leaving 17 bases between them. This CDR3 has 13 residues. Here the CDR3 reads CASSGGVGRRAFF. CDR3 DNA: TGTGCCAGCAGCGGCGGGGTAGGGCGGCGAGCTTTCTTT.

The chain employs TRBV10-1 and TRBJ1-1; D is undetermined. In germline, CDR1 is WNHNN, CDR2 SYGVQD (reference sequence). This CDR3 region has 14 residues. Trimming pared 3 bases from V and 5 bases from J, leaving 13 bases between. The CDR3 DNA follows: TGCGCCAGCAGTGATGCGGCGGGTGGGACTGAAGCTTTCTTT. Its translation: CASSDAAGGTEAFF.

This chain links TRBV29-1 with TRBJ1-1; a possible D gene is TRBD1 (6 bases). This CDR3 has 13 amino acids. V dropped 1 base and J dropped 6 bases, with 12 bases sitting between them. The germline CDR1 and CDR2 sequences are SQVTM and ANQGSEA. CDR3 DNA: TGCAGCGTTGAAGTATCGGCAGGGGCTGAAGCTTTCTTT. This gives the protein CSVEVSAGAEAFF.

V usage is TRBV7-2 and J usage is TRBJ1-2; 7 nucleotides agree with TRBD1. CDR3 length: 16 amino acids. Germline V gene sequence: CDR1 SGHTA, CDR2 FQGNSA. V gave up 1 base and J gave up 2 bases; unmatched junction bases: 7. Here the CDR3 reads CASSLGGQQGNYGYTF. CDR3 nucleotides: TGTGCCAGCAGCTTAGGAGGACAACAGGGGAACTATGGCTACACCTTC.

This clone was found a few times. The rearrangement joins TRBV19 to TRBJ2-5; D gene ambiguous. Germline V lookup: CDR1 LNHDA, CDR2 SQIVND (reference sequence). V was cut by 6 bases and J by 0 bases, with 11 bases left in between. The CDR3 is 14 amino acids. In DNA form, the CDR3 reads TGTGCCAGTAGAAAATCGCAGGACCAAGAGACCCAGTACTTC. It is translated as CASRKSQDQETQYF. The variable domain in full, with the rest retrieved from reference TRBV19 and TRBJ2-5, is DGGITQSPKYLFRKEGQNVTLSCEQNLNHDAMYWYRQDPGQGLRLIYYSQIVNDFQKGDIAEGYSVSREKKESFPLTVTSAQKNPTAFYLCASRKSQDQETQYFGPGTRLLVL.

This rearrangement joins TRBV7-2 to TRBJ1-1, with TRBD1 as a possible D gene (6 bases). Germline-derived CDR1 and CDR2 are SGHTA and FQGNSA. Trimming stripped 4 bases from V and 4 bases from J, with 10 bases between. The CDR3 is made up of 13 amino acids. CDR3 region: CASSWNRATEAFF. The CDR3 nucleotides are TGTGCCAGCAGCTGGAACAGGGCCACTGAAGCTTTCTTT.

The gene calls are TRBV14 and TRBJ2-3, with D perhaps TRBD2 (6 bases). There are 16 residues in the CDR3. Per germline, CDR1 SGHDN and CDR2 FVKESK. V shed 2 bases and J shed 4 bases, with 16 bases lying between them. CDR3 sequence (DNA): TGTGCCAGCAGCCAAAACCCCTCCAGGGAGGCAGATACGCAGTATTTT. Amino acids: CASSQNPSREADTQYF.

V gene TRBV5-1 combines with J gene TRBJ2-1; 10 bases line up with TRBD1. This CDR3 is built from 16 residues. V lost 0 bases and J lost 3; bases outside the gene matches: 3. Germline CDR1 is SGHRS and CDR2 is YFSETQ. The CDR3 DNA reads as TGCGCCAGCAGCTTGGGCGGGACAGGGGTCTACAATGAGCAGTTCTTC. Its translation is CASSLGGTGVYNEQFF.

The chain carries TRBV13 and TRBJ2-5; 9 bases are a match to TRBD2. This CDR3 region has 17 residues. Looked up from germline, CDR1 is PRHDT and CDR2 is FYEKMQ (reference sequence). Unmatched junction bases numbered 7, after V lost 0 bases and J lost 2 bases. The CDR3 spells CASSLGSSGAPQETQYF. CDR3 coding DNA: TGTGCCAGCAGCTTAGGGTCTAGCGGGGCCCCTCAAGAGACCCAGTACTTC.

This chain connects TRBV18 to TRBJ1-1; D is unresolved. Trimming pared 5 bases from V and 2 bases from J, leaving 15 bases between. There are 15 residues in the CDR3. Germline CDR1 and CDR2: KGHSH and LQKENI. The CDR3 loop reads CASSYLGLENTEAFF. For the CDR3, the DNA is TGTGCCAGCTCATATCTCGGGTTGGAAAACACTGAAGCTTTCTTT.

The CDR3 nucleotides are TGTGCCAGCAGCTTACGACAGGACTATAATTCACCCCTCCACTTT. Translated, it gives CASSLRQDYNSPLHF. The rearrangement uses TRBV28 and TRBJ1-6; D may be TRBD1 (6 bases). Per germline, CDR1 MDHEN and CDR2 SYDVKM. V was cut by 6 bases and J by 3 bases, with 12 bases left in between. The CDR3 covers 15 residues.

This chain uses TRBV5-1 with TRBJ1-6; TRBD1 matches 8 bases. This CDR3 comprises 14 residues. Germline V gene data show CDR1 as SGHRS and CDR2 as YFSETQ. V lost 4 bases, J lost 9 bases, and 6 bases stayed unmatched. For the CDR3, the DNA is TGCGCCAGCAGCACGACAGGGGTTCTTTCACCCCTCCACTTT. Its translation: CASSTTGVLSPLHF.

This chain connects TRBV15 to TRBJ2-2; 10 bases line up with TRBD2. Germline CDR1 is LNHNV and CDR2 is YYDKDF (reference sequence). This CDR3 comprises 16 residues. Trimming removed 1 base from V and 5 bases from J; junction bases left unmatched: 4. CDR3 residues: CATSRASGSLTGELFF. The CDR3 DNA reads TGTGCCACCAGCAGAGCTAGCGGGAGCTTAACCGGGGAGCTGTTTTTT.

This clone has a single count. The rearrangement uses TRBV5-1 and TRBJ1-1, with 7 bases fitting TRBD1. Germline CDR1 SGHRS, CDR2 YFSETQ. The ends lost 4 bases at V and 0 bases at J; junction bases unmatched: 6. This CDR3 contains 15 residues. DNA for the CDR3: TGCGCCAGCAGCATGCTAGGGACAGTGAACACTGAAGCTTTCTTT. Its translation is CASSMLGTVNTEAFF.

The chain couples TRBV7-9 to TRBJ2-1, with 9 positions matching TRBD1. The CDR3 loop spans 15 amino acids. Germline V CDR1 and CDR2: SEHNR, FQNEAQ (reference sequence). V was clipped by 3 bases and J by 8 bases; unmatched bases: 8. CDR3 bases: TGTGCCAGCAGCTTGCGACAGGGGGGTTACGATGAGCAGTTCTTC. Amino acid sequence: CASSLRQGGYDEQFF.